Listed here are 9 T cell receptor beta chains from one sample, sequenced in a study of OX40 agonist ivuxolimab in advanced cancers. Sequenced by immunoSEQ multiplex PCR; TCRdb stores in-frame clones only, minus some. Here the sample spans roughly 56,000 clones, 82% being singletons. Sequencing used CD4+ or CD8+ T cells sorted from blood, obtained in a trial of the OX40 agonist ivuxolimab. Receptor source: an adult with an advanced solid tumor such as melanoma, head and neck, liver or kidney cancer.

The CDR3 spells CATSRATGGDSPLHF. The CDR3 DNA is TGTGCCACCAGCAGAGCGACAGGGGGCGATTCACCCCTCCACTTT. The genes are TRBV15 and TRBJ1-6; 10 nucleotides line up with TRBD1. J gave up 8 bases and V 1 base, and 2 bases lay outside the gene matches. This CDR3 contains 15 residues. The germline gives CDR1 LNHNV, CDR2 YYDKDF (reference sequence).

V gene TRBV6-1 combines with J gene TRBJ2-4; D perhaps matches TRBD2 (5 bases). This CDR3 has 16 residues. From germline, CDR1 is MNHNS and CDR2 SASEGT. V was shortened by 4 bases and J by 0 bases, with 13 bases between the two germline ends. The CDR3 protein is CASSAPFGLAKNIQYF. In DNA form, the CDR3 reads TGTGCCAGCAGTGCCCCGTTCGGACTAGCCAAAAACATTCAGTACTTC.

The chain joins TRBV7-2 to TRBJ2-3; the match to TRBD2 covers 7 bases. The CDR3 totals 17 residues. Germline V gene data show CDR1 as SGHTA and CDR2 as FQGNSA. V lost 2 bases, J lost 2 bases, and 10 bases stayed unmatched. The CDR3 region has the DNA TGTGCCAGCAGCTTAAACGGTGGGCGGGGGATCACAGATACGCAGTATTTT. Translated: CASSLNGGRGITDTQYF.

V gene TRBV19 combines with J gene TRBJ1-2; D may be TRBD1 (5 bases). Germline V gives CDR1 LNHDA, CDR2 SQIVND (reference sequence). There are 15 residues in the CDR3. Trimming removed 4 bases at V and 3 bases at J, with 15 bases between. The CDR3 loop reads CASSTGRILDYGYTF. As DNA, the CDR3 is TGTGCCAGTAGTACGGGACGGATCCTAGACTATGGCTACACCTTC.

V gene TRBV5-6 combines with J gene TRBJ1-3; no clear D gene. Germline values: CDR1 SGHDT, CDR2 YYEEEE. The CDR3 sequence is 16 residues long. Trimming stripped 0 bases from V and 0 bases from J, with 10 bases between. CDR3 sequence (DNA): TGTGCCAGCAGCTTGGCGCCAGGCCACTCTGGAAACACCATATATTTT. Translating it yields CASSLAPGHSGNTIYF.

The chain carries TRBV2 and TRBJ2-5; the match to TRBD2 covers 10 bases. Germline CDR1 reads SNHLY; CDR2 reads FYNNEI. This CDR3 is built from 15 residues. V was clipped by 5 bases and J by 4 bases; unmatched bases: 7. CDR3 region: CASSPHRTSGETQYF. CDR3 in DNA: TGTGCCAGCAGTCCACATCGGACTAGCGGAGAGACCCAGTACTTC.

The chain uses TRBV21-1 and TRBJ2-7; the tabulated D call, TRBD2, remains unverified against the DNA. TRBV21-1 is a recognized pseudogene. The CDR3 extends over 17 amino acids. The CDR3 sequence is CASSTRLGLAGVYEQYF. Here the CDR3 DNA reads TGTGCCAGCAGCACTCGCCTTGGACTAGCGGGGGTCTACGAGCAGTACTTC.

The genes are TRBV18 and TRBJ2-3; 9 positions agree with TRBD2. This CDR3 is built from 18 residues. Losses at the gene ends were 3 bases for V and 2 bases for J; bases not matched to a gene: 12. The germline gives CDR1 KGHSH, CDR2 LQKENI. Here the CDR3 reads CASSPRLLTSGYTDTQYF. The CDR3 DNA sequence: TGTGCCAGCTCACCTAGACTATTGACTAGCGGCTACACAGATACGCAGTATTTT.

The chain couples TRBV6-5 to TRBJ2-1, with no clear D. The V and J ends lost 9 bases and 0 bases respectively, with 9 bases between them. The CDR3 covers 13 residues. Germline CDR1 reads MNHEY; CDR2 reads SVGAGI. The CDR3 region has the DNA TGTGCCAGTCGGAGAAACTCCTACAATGAGCAGTTCTTC. This translates into CASRRNSYNEQFF.